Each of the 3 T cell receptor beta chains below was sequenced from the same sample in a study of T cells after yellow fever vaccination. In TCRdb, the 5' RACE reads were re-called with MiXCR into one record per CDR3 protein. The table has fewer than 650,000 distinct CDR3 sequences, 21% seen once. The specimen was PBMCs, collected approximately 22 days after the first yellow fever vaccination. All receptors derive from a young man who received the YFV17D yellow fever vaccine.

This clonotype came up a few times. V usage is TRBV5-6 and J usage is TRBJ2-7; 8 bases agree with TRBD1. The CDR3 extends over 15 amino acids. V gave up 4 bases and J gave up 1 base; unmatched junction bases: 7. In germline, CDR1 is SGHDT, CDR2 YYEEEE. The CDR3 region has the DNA TGTGCCAGCAGCGAAACCGGGACAGGTTCCTACGAGCAGTACTTC. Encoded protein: CASSETGTGSYEQYF.

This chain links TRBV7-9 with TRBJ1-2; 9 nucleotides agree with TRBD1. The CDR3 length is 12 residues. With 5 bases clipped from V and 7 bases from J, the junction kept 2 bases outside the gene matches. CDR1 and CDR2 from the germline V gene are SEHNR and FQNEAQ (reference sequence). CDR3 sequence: CASSRDRAGYTF. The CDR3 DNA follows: TGTGCCAGCAGCAGGGACAGGGCTGGCTACACCTTC.

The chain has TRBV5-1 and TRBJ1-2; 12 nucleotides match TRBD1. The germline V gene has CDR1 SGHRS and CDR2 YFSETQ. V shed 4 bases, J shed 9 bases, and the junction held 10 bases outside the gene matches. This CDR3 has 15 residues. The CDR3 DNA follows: TGCGCCAGCAGCCGACCGGGACAGGGGGCGCAGAGCTACACCTTC. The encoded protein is CASSRPGQGAQSYTF. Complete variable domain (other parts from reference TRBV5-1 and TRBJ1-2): KAGVTQTPRYLIKTRGQQVTLSCSPISGHRSVSWYQQTPGQGLQFLFEYFSETQRNKGNFPGRFSGRQFSNSRSEMNVSTLELGDSALYLCASSRPGQGAQSYTFGSGTRLTVV.